The 30 T cell receptor beta chains below all came from one sample that was sequenced in a study of cytomegalovirus exposure and HLA in healthy donors. A multiplex PCR was run with 60 Vbeta primers and 13 Jbeta primers. TCRdb's table, derived via immunoSEQ multiplex PCR, lists solely in-frame clones and lacks some. The sample gives around 220,000 clones, over 75% of which show up once; 0.2% to 0.25% is in the top ten. Sequences were obtained from PBMCs. These TCRs come from a girl aged 2 to 10 in good health and CMV-seronegative.

This clone was detected once. The chain couples TRBV9 to TRBJ2-7; TRBD2 matches at 9 bases. CDR3 length equals 15 residues. CDR1 and CDR2 from the germline V gene are SGDLS and YYNGEE. Losses at the gene ends were 4 bases for V and 3 bases for J; bases not matched to a gene: 8. Written as DNA, the CDR3 is TGTGCCAGCAGCAAGGAGGCGGGAGGGCTCTACGAGCAGTACTTC. This encodes CASSKEAGGLYEQYF.

The chain joins TRBV5-1 to TRBJ2-6; perhaps TRBD2 as D (6 bases). The CDR3 covers 15 residues. The ends were cut back, 5 bases at V and 6 bases at J, with 15 bases in the middle. Per germline, CDR1 SGHRS and CDR2 YFSETQ. For the CDR3, the DNA is TGCGCCAGCAGTCTCGCGGGACTTCCGGCCAACGTCCTGACTTTC. Protein product: CASSLAGLPANVLTF.

The V and J genes are TRBV19 and TRBJ2-3; maybe TRBD2 (5 bases). This CDR3 spans 12 amino acids. In germline, CDR1 is LNHDA, CDR2 SQIVND (reference sequence). V lost 5 bases and J 7 bases, leaving 10 bases between the germline ends. The CDR3 loop reads CASSARRHTQYF. The CDR3 DNA sequence: TGTGCCAGTAGTGCCCGGAGGCATACGCAGTATTTT. The whole variable domain, filled in from reference TRBV19 and TRBJ2-3, reads DGGITQSPKYLFRKEGQNVTLSCEQNLNHDAMYWYRQDPGQGLRLIYYSQIVNDFQKGDIAEGYSVSREKKESFPLTVTSAQKNPTAFYLCASSARRHTQYFGPGTRLTVL.

V usage is TRBV7-9 and J usage is TRBJ1-2; maybe TRBD1 (6 bases). Trimming pared 5 bases from V and 8 bases from J, leaving 6 bases between. The CDR3 totals 10 residues. CDR1 is SEHNR and CDR2 is FQNEAQ in the germline V gene (reference sequence). CDR3 protein: CASSQGGYTF. The CDR3 nucleotides read TGTGCCAGCAGCCAGGGGGGCTACACCTTC.

J is TRBJ2-7 and V is TRBV10-2; 10 nucleotides agree with TRBD1. This CDR3 comprises 14 residues. CDR1 and CDR2 from the germline V gene are WSHSY and SAAADI. V gave up 6 bases and J gave up 6 bases; unmatched junction bases: 8. The CDR3 is CASSPGQGPFEQYF. Written as DNA, the CDR3 is TGCGCCAGCAGCCCGGGACAGGGGCCTTTCGAGCAGTACTTC.

The chain recombines TRBV10-3 with TRBJ2-3, with D possibly TRBD2 on 5 matching bases. V was cut by 10 bases and J by 2 bases, with 10 bases left in between. The CDR3 extends over 12 amino acids. Looked up from germline, CDR1 is ENHRY and CDR2 is SYGVKD. CDR3 sequence (DNA): TGTGCCACAAAAGCGGACACAGATACGCAGTATTTT. Protein product: CATKADTDTQYF.

This chain uses TRBV30 with TRBJ2-7, with 8 bases identical to TRBD2. Germline V gene lookup returns CDR1 GTSNPN and CDR2 SVGIG (reference sequence). The CDR3 is 14 residues long. The V and J ends lost 2 bases and 2 bases, in that order; junction bases with no gene match: 5. The CDR3 is CAWSLSGRAYEQYF. The CDR3 bases are TGTGCCTGGAGTTTAAGCGGGAGAGCCTACGAGCAGTACTTC. The full variable domain, its missing parts supplied by reference TRBV30 and TRBJ2-7, is SQTIHQWPATLVQPVGSPLSLECTVEGTSNPNLYWYRQAAGRGLQLLFYSVGIGQISSEVPQNLSASRPQDRQFILSSKKLLLSDSGFYLCAWSLSGRAYEQYFGPGTRLTVT.

The chain combines TRBV13 with TRBJ2-7; the D gene is possibly TRBD1 (7 bases). CDR1 and CDR2 from the germline V gene are PRHDT and FYEKMQ (reference sequence). The CDR3 contains 15 residues. Trimming pared 4 bases from V and 3 bases from J, leaving 16 bases between. The CDR3 DNA follows: TGTGCCAGCAGCTCAAACCGACAGGGACTCTACGAGCAGTACTTC. Residues: CASSSNRQGLYEQYF. Filled out from reference TRBV13 and TRBJ2-7, the complete variable domain reads AAGVIQSPRHLIKEKRETATLKCYPIPRHDTVYWYQQGPGQDPQFLISFYEKMQSDKGSIPDRFSAQQFSDYHSELNMSSLELGDSALYFCASSSNRQGLYEQYFGPGTRLTVT.

The chain employs TRBV2 and TRBJ2-2; 8 bases are shared with TRBD1. Losses at the gene ends were 6 bases for V and 5 bases for J; bases not matched to a gene: 14. CDR3 length: 17 residues. Germline CDR1 and CDR2: SNHLY and FYNNEI. The CDR3 DNA is TGTGCCAGCAGGGTCGACAGACAGGGGTCTAGAACCGGGGAGCTGTTTTTT. Its translation is CASRVDRQGSRTGELFF.

For the CDR3, the DNA is TGCGCCAGCAGAGGGGGAACCACAGATACGCAGTATTTT. Translating gives CASRGGTTDTQYF. The J gene is TRBJ2-3, the V gene TRBV5-1; tentatively, D is TRBD1 (6 bases). With 5 bases removed from V and 2 bases from J, the gap between germline ends came to 9 bases. This CDR3 spans 13 amino acids. Germline lookup yields CDR1 SGHRS and CDR2 YFSETQ.

The V call is TRBV9, the J call TRBJ2-7, with D perhaps TRBD2 (11 bases). Trimming took off 3 bases at V and 5 bases at J, with 30 bases between the two ends. The CDR3 runs 19 residues. Germline-derived CDR1 and CDR2 are SGDLS and YYNGEE. The CDR3 DNA is TGTGCCAGCAGCGGGGGGACAGGGGTTCTAGCGGGAGGTGTCGACGAGCAGTACTTC. This encodes CASSGGTGVLAGGVDEQYF.

In DNA, the CDR3 is TGTGCCTGGAGGGACCGGGGTGTAGGCACCGGGGAGCTGTTTTTT. Amino acid sequence: CAWRDRGVGTGELFF. V gene TRBV30 combines with J gene TRBJ2-2; the D gene is possibly TRBD2 (5 bases). The V end lost 3 bases, the J end lost 4 bases, and 15 bases lay between the germline ends. This CDR3 spans 15 amino acids. Germline CDR1 is GTSNPN and CDR2 is SVGIG (reference sequence). Full variable domain (remainder filled in from reference TRBV30 and TRBJ2-2): SQTIHQWPATLVQPVGSPLSLECTVEGTSNPNLYWYRQAAGRGLQLLFYSVGIGQISSEVPQNLSASRPQDRQFILSSKKLLLSDSGFYLCAWRDRGVGTGELFFGEGSRLTVL.

This sequence joins TRBV2 and TRBJ1-2, with D hard to call. Germline CDR1 and CDR2: SNHLY and FYNNEI. V was cut by 10 bases and J by 6 bases, with 24 bases left in between. This CDR3 region has 15 residues. CDR3 DNA sequence: TGTGCCACCCCGTTTAACATCGGCCCCGGGAATGGCTACACCTTC. It is translated as CATPFNIGPGNGYTF.

This clone has a handful of counts. The V and J genes are TRBV6-5 and TRBJ1-1; 8 bases match TRBD1. The CDR3 is 14 residues long. The V and J ends lost 1 base and 6 bases, in that order; junction bases with no gene match: 4. Germline V lookup: CDR1 MNHEY, CDR2 SVGAGI. CDR3 nucleotide sequence: TGTGCCAGCAGTTACTGGCAGGGGGCTGCTGAAGCTTTCTTT. It is translated as CASSYWQGAAEAFF.

The chain is built from TRBV7-6 and TRBJ2-5; D is ambiguous. V was pared by 6 bases and J by 2 bases, with 16 bases between. CDR1 and CDR2 from the germline V gene are SGHVS and FNYEAQ. The CDR3 loop spans 15 amino acids. The CDR3 here is CASSPLVARQETQYF. In DNA, the CDR3 is TGTGCCAGCAGTCCTCTTGTTGCTAGGCAAGAGACCCAGTACTTC.

This chain links TRBV18 with TRBJ1-3; the match to TRBD1 covers 8 bases. The V gene's germline CDR1 is KGHSH and CDR2 LQKENI. The ends lost 2 bases at V and 1 base at J; junction bases unmatched: 13. The CDR3 is 19 amino acids. Here the CDR3 reads CASSPRTGSTGGSGNTIYF. CDR3 sequence (DNA): TGTGCCAGCTCACCAAGGACAGGGTCCACAGGGGGTTCTGGAAACACCATATATTTT.

The chain combines TRBV5-6 with TRBJ2-7; D gene unclear. This CDR3 has 14 residues. The V end lost 0 bases, the J end lost 2 bases, and 9 bases lay between the germline ends. From germline, CDR1 is SGHDT and CDR2 YYEEEE. In nucleotides, the CDR3 is TGTGCCAGCAGCTTGGGTACCCTAGCCTACGAGCAGTACTTC. The encoded protein is CASSLGTLAYEQYF.

On this clone itself: A read error may produce the germline difference seen at one junction end. The sample has other DNA sequences that encode this CDR3 too. V is TRBV6-6 and J is TRBJ1-1, with D unresolved. The CDR3 contains 13 residues. The germline V gene encodes CDR1 MNHNY and CDR2 SVGAGI (reference sequence). The CDR3 nucleotides read TGTGCCAGCAGTCCTCCCCTGAACACCGAAGCTTTCTTT. This codes for CASSPPLNTEAFF.

J is TRBJ1-3 and V is TRBV5-1; D is perhaps TRBD1 (5 bases). The V end lost 2 bases, the J end lost 0 bases, and 9 bases lay between the germline ends. This CDR3 has 15 amino acids. The V gene's germline CDR1 is SGHRS and CDR2 YFSETQ. CDR3 coding DNA: TGCGCCAGCAGCTTACAGGTGAACTCTGGAAACACCATATATTTT. Translating gives CASSLQVNSGNTIYF. The full variable domain, completed using reference TRBV5-1 and TRBJ1-3, is KAGVTQTPRYLIKTRGQQVTLSCSPISGHRSVSWYQQTPGQGLQFLFEYFSETQRNKGNFPGRFSGRQFSNSRSEMNVSTLELGDSALYLCASSLQVNSGNTIYFGEGSWLTVV.

The rearrangement joins TRBV9 to TRBJ2-3, with 8 bases that match TRBD2. This CDR3 has 16 amino acids. The junction had 8 bases not matched to a gene; V was cut back by 3 bases and J by 2 bases. Germline loops: CDR1 SGDLS, CDR2 YYNGEE. The CDR3 nucleotides read TGTGCCAGCAGCGCCCGAGCGGGAGACCTCACAGATACGCAGTATTTT. It yields the protein CASSARAGDLTDTQYF.

This chain links TRBV19 with TRBJ2-5; 7 bases match TRBD2. Germline assignment: CDR1 LNHDA and CDR2 SQIVND (reference sequence). The junction had 11 bases not matched to a gene; V was cut back by 6 bases and J by 1 base. CDR3 length equals 16 residues. CDR3 loop: CASRLTSLRLQETQYF. The CDR3 nucleotides are TGTGCCAGTAGACTGACTAGCCTTCGCCTCCAAGAGACCCAGTACTTC.

The V call is TRBV14, the J call TRBJ2-1; weak D call: TRBD1 (5 bases). The CDR3 extends over 13 amino acids. Germline values: CDR1 SGHDN, CDR2 FVKESK. The V and J ends lost 4 bases and 2 bases respectively, with 6 bases between them. CDR3 in amino acids: CASSRGPYNEQFF. In DNA form, the CDR3 reads TGTGCCAGCAGCCGGGGCCCCTACAATGAGCAGTTCTTC.

The chain links TRBV7-6 to TRBJ1-3; no definite D call. Trimming pared 3 bases from V and 0 bases from J, leaving 6 bases between. The CDR3 totals 14 residues. CDR1 is SGHVS, CDR2 FNYEAQ, per germline. The CDR3 DNA reads as TGTGCCAGCAGCTTGATGAGCTCTGGAAACACCATATATTTT. Encoded protein: CASSLMSSGNTIYF.

V usage is TRBV2 and J usage is TRBJ2-7; a weak D match, TRBD2 (6 bases). The V gene's germline CDR1 is SNHLY and CDR2 FYNNEI. This CDR3 region has 13 residues. Trimming left V 4 bases short and J 3 bases short, with 10 bases between. CDR3 bases: TGTGCCAGCAGTGGCGTGGGGGGCTACGAGCAGTACTTC. Translated: CASSGVGGYEQYF.

This sequence joins TRBV27 and TRBJ1-4; D not certain. The germline V gene encodes CDR1 MNHEY and CDR2 SMNVEV (reference sequence). This CDR3 has 14 amino acids. V was trimmed by 7 bases and J by 1 base, leaving 10 bases between them. CDR3 residues: CASKPPGTNEKLFF. For the CDR3, the DNA is TGTGCCAGCAAGCCGCCGGGAACTAATGAAAAACTGTTTTTT.

This chain links TRBV5-1 with TRBJ1-1; 9 bases fit TRBD1. After removal of 2 bases from V and 4 bases from J, the junction contained 6 bases not matched to a gene. The CDR3 sequence is 15 residues long. Germline CDR1 and CDR2: SGHRS and YFSETQ. The CDR3 here is CASSLYRGRTTEAFF. The CDR3 coding sequence is TGCGCCAGCAGCTTATACAGGGGGCGTACCACTGAAGCTTTCTTT. Filled out from reference TRBV5-1 and TRBJ1-1, the complete variable domain reads KAGVTQTPRYLIKTRGQQVTLSCSPISGHRSVSWYQQTPGQGLQFLFEYFSETQRNKGNFPGRFSGRQFSNSRSEMNVSTLELGDSALYLCASSLYRGRTTEAFFGQGTRLTVV.

The chain recombines TRBV7-7 with TRBJ2-5, with D possibly TRBD2 on 5 matching bases. Germline loops: CDR1 SSHAT, CDR2 FNYEAQ (reference sequence). The CDR3 covers 15 residues. Trimming cost V 0 bases and J 4 bases, with 12 bases left between them. In nucleotides, the CDR3 is TGTGCCAGCAGCTTAGCGGGAGCTTCGGGAGAGACCCAGTACTTC. It is translated as CASSLAGASGETQYF.

The rearrangement links TRBV18 to TRBJ2-3; D remains ambiguous. Germline assignment: CDR1 KGHSH and CDR2 LQKENI. This CDR3 has 15 amino acids. V shed 7 bases and J shed 0 bases, with 14 bases lying between them. Here the CDR3 DNA reads TGTGCCAGCTTGCCGACAAGCCCTAGCACAGATACGCAGTATTTT. This gives the protein CASLPTSPSTDTQYF.

This clone occurred once. The chain joins TRBV10-3 to TRBJ2-7; no definite D call. In germline, CDR1 is ENHRY, CDR2 SYGVKD. The CDR3 sequence is 12 residues long. The V and J ends lost 4 bases and 9 bases respectively, with 13 bases between them. CDR3 amino acids: CAISVSGLVQYF. The CDR3 DNA is TGTGCCATCAGTGTATCCGGTTTGGTGCAGTACTTC.

This clone has a handful of counts. Additional DNA sequences in this sample encode the identical CDR3. This chain connects TRBV19 to TRBJ1-1, with a weak D call TRBD1 (5 bases). V lost 4 bases and J lost 4, with 7 bases in between. Germline lookup yields CDR1 LNHDA and CDR2 SQIVND (reference sequence). CDR3 length: 12 residues. In nucleotides, the CDR3 is TGTGCCAGTAGTACAGGGATCACTGAAGCTTTCTTT. Its protein is CASSTGITEAFF.